This TCR beta chain emerged from a study of glioma-infiltrating T cells after dendritic cell vaccination. Blood PBMC samples: pre-vaccination, two weeks post third vaccination, and at tumor progression. The CDR3 is 16 amino acids. Germline V gene sequence: CDR1 MNHEY, CDR2 SMNVEV (reference sequence). Trimming cost V 4 bases and J 1 base; bases outside gene matches: 9. Study-level findings and limits: Estimated pretreatment TIL content predicted outcome after dendritic cell vaccination. Complete blood and tumor specimen sets were limited to few patients.

This clone was seen only a few times. Its specificity is unknown. The primer mix had 60 V beta and 13 J beta primers. Using immunoSEQ multiplex PCR, the repertoire was profiled, and TCRdb retains in-frame clones only, with some absent. This repertoire shows about 38,000 clones, about 80% found once; its top ten account for more than 7%. Sequencing used blood, obtained before dendritic cell vaccination. The sequence derives from a human donor with glioblastoma. The chain is built from TRBV27 and TRBJ2-5, with 7 bases fitting TRBD1. CDR3 nucleotides: TGTGCCAGCAGTTACAGGGGACGGGGTCGCCAAGAGACCCAGTACTTC. As protein: CASSYRGRGRQETQYF.